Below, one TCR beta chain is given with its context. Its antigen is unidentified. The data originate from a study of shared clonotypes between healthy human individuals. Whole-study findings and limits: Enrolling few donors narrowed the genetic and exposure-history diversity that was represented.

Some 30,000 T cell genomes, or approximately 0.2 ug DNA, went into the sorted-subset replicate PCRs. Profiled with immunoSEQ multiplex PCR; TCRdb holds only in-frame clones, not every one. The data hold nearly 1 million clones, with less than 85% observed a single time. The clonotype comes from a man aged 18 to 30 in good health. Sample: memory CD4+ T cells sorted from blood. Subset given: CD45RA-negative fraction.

CDR3 loop: CASSTVGGTQAFF. The CDR3 DNA reads TGTGCCAGTAGTACCGTTGGGGGAACCCAAGCTTTCTTT. This chain links TRBV19 with TRBJ1-1; D might be TRBD1 (5 bases). The CDR3 runs 13 residues. Trimming took off 4 bases at V and 9 bases at J, with 15 bases between the two ends. Germline CDR1 and CDR2: LNHDA and SQIVND (reference sequence).